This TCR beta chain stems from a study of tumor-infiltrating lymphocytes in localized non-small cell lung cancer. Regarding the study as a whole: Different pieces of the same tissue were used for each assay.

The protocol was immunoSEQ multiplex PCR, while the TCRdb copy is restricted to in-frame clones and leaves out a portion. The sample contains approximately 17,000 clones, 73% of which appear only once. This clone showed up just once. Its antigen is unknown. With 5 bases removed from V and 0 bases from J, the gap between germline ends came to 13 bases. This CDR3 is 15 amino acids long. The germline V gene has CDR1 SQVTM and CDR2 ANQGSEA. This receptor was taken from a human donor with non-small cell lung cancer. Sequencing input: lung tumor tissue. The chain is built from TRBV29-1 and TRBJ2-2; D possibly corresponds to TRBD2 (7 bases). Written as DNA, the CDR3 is TGCAGCGTTCTGAGGGGGGGTACGAACACCGGGGAGCTGTTTTTT. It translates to CSVLRGGTNTGELFF.